This T cell receptor beta chain was sequenced during a study of T cell repertoires in cytomegalovirus infection. Whole-study context: Researchers turned to recently identified HLA-C-restricted CMV epitopes as well as well-studied HLA-B-restricted ones.

Trimming cost V 1 base and J 15 bases; bases outside gene matches: 5. CDR3 length equals 12 residues. Germline V gene data show CDR1 as MNHEY and CDR2 as SVGEGT. TCRdb reprocessed the reads with MiXCR, giving one entry per CDR3 protein. The sample yields 250,000 to 300,000 distinct CDR3 sequences, less than 25% seen once. Regarding this clonotype: No antigen is known for it.

Whole-study findings and limits: Cumulative frequency of public TCR beta families picked out carriers of CMV plus the relevant HLA.

The V call is TRBV6-2 or TRBV6-3, the J call TRBJ2-1, with 8 positions matching TRBD2. The TCR was taken from a human donor in good health (CMV status not recorded). Some clones in this sample may be carry-over from other donors' samples. Source: cultured PBMCs, taken from culture after CMV antigen stimulation. The CDR3 loop is CASSYLWREAFF. In DNA form, the CDR3 reads TGTGCCAGCAGTTACTTGTGGCGGGAGGCGTTCTTC.